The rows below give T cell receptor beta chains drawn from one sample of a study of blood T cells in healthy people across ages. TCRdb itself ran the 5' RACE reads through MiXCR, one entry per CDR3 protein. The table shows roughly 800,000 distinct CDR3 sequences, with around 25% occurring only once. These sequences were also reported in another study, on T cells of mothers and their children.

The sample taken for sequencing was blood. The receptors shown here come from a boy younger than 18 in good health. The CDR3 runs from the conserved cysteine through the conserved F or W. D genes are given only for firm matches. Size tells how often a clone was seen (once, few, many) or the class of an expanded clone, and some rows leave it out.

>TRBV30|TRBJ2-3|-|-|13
TGTGCCTGGAGTATGCGGGGCCCAGATACGCAGTATTTT
CAWSMRGPDTQYF
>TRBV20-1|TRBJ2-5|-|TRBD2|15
TGCAGTGCTAGGCTAGCGGGGGTTCTCCAAGAGACCCAGTACTTC
CSARLAGVLQETQYF
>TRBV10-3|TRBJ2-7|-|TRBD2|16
TGTGCCATCAGTGATATTAGCGGGGCGCTCCCCTACGAGCAGTACTTC
CAISDISGALPYEQYF
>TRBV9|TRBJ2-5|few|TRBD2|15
TGTGCCAGCAGCGGTGCTGGACTAGTCCAAGAGACCCAGTACTTC
CASSGAGLVQETQYF
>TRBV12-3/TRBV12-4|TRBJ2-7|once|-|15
TGTGCCAGCAGTTTAGGAGGGGGGGGCGCCTACGAGCAGTACTTC
CASSLGGGGAYEQYF
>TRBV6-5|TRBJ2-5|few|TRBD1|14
TGTGCCAGCAGTTGGACAGGAAATCAAGAGACCCAGTACTTC
CASSWTGNQETQYF
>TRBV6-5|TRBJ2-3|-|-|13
TGTGCCAGCAGTTACTCGGGCGGGGTTACGCAGTATTTT
CASSYSGGVTQYF
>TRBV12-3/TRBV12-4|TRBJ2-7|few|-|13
TGTGCCAGCAGTTTAGACATCTCCTACGAGCAGTACTTC
CASSLDISYEQYF
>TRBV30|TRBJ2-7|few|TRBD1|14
TGTGCCTGGAGTGGGGGGCAGGGGGCGTACGAGCAGTACTTC
CAWSGGQGAYEQYF
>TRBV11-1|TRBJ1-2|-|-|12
TGTGCCAGCAGCTCGGGGGAGTATGGCTACACCTTC
CASSSGEYGYTF
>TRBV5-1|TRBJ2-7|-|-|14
TGCGCCAGCAGCTCGTTGACCGCAGCCTACGAGCAGTACTTC
CASSSLTAAYEQYF
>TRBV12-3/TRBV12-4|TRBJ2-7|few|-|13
TGTGCCAGCAGTTTAGCATGGAATTACGAGCAGTACTTC
CASSLAWNYEQYF
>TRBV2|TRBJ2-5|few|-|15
TGTGCCAGCAGTGAGATAGGGGGTCCCCAAGAGACCCAGTACTTC
CASSEIGGPQETQYF
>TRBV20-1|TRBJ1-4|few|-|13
TGCAGTGCTGGACGGTCAACTAATGAAAAACTGTTTTTT
CSAGRSTNEKLFF
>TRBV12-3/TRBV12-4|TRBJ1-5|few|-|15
TGTGCCAGCAGTTTTGGGGGGCTCGGCAATCAGCCCCAGCATTTT
CASSFGGLGNQPQHF
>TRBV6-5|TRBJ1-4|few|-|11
TGTGCCAGCAGGAAGGATGAAAAACTGTTTTTT
CASRKDEKLFF
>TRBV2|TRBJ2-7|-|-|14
TGTGCCAGCAGTGATGGAGACAGCCCCTACGAGCAGTACTTC
CASSDGDSPYEQYF
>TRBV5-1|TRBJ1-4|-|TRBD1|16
TGCGCCAGCAGCTTGCAGAGGACAGGGGGGGGTGAAAAACTGTTTTTT
CASSLQRTGGGEKLFF
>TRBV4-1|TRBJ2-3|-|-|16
TGCGCCAGCAGCCAAGAGGGGCCAGGCCGCACAGATACGCAGTATTTT
CASSQEGPGRTDTQYF
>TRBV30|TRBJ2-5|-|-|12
TGTGCCTGGAGGGCTGCACAAGAGACCCAGTACTTC
CAWRAAQETQYF
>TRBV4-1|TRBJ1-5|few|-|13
TGCGCCAGCAGCCAACAGCTCAATCAGCCCCAGCATTTT
CASSQQLNQPQHF
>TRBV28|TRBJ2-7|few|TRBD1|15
TGTGCCAGCACCTTAGGGGGCCCGCCGCCCTACGAGCAGTACTTC
CASTLGGPPPYEQYF
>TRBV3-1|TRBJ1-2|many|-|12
TGTGCCAGCAGCCAAGGCAGATCCGAGAACACCTTC
CASSQGRSENTF
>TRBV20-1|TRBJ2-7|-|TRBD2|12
TGCAGTGCCGCGGGACTAGCGGCCGAGCAGTACTTC
CSAAGLAAEQYF
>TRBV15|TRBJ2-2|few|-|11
TGTGCCACGGGGCGGGCCGGGGAGCTGTTTTTT
CATGRAGELFF
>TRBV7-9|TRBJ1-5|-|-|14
TGTGCCAGCAGCTTTAGTGGGACATATCAGCCCCAGCATTTT
CASSFSGTYQPQHF
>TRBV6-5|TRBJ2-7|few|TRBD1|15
TGTGCCAGCAGTTTCTCGACAGGGGGCAGGTACGAGCAGTACTTC
CASSFSTGGRYEQYF
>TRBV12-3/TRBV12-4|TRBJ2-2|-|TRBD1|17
TGTGCCAGCAGTTTAAATCGCGGACAGGGGTTAACCGGGGAGTTGTTTTTT
CASSLNRGQGLTGELFF
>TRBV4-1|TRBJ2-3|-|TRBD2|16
TGCGCCAGCAGCCAAGGAGCGGGGGGTCAGGCAGATACGCAGTATTTT
CASSQGAGGQADTQYF
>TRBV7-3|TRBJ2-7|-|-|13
TGTGCCAGCAGTTACTACGGAGTCTTTGAGCAGTACTTC
CASSYYGVFEQYF
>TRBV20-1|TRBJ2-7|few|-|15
TGCAGTGCTAGAGATCCCCCCGTAGAACGGTACGAGCAGTACTTC
CSARDPPVERYEQYF
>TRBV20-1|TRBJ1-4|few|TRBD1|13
TGCAGTGCTAGACAGGGGGGGGATGAAAAACTGTTTTTT
CSARQGGDEKLFF